This TCR beta chain was retrieved from a study of PD-L1 blockade in urothelial cancer. On the study more broadly: The patients' atezolizumab therapy, 1,200 mg intravenously every 3 weeks, started in about 2014. Of prior chemotherapy regimens, patients had received between 0 and 3.

Trimming took 3 bases from V and 10 from J; bases not matched to a gene: 6. The CDR3 runs 14 residues. CDR1 ENHRY and CDR2 SYGVKD come from the germline V gene. The data were produced by immunoSEQ multiplex PCR, yet TCRdb's version contains in-frame clones alone and is incomplete. The sample lists under 35,000 clones, 85% to 90% occurring once. The chain links TRBV10-3 to TRBJ2-1, with TRBD2 matching over 10 bases. The receptor comes from a man aged 45-65 years with urothelial cancer. The material was PBMCs, obtained around atezolizumab (anti-PD-L1) treatment. The CDR3 bases are TGTGCCATCAGTGAAGGGACTAGCGTGGAAGAGCAGTTCTTC. It encodes CAISEGTSVEEQFF.